This T cell receptor beta chain stems from a study of cytomegalovirus exposure and HLA in healthy donors. About the study: In an earlier analysis, around 120 million unique TCR beta sequences were found from 150 million to 200 million T cells. Points from the study as a whole: Reportedly, fewer N-insertions than the 666-donor mean appeared in an Asian-associated ancestry cluster in a later analysis. The authors excluded some V segments, including TRBV6-2 and TRBV6-3, as indistinguishable.

Primers: 60 Vbeta forward and 13 Jbeta reverse. TCRdb's copy holds only in-frame clones and misses some; the assay was immunoSEQ multiplex PCR. The clone table shows 95,000 to 110,000 clones, with the ten largest holding about 3%. On this clone itself: Its antigen remains unknown.

Trimming removed 2 bases from V and 0 bases from J, with 12 bases in between. This CDR3 region has 15 residues. Germline assignment: CDR1 SGHRS and CDR2 YFSETQ. Healthy donors of bone marrow made up the group. This sequence joins TRBV5-1 and TRBJ2-7, with D maybe TRBD2 (6 bases). The sample was PBMCs. The origin of this receptor is a man between 35 and 55 years old in good health and CMV-seronegative. CDR3 nucleotide sequence: TGCGCCAGCAGCTTTATCGCGGGGAGCTCCTACGAGCAGTACTTC. It codes for CASSFIAGSSYEQYF.